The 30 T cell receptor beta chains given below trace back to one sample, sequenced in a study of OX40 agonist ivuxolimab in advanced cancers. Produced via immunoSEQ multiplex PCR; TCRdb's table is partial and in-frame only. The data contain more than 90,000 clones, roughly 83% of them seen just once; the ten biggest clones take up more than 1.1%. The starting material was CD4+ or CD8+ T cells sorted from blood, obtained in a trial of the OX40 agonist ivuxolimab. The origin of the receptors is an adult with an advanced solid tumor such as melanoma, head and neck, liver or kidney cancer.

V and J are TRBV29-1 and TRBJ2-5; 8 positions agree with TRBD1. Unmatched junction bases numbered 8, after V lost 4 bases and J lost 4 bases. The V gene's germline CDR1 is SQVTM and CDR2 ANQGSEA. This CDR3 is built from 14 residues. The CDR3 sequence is CSVVEPGQVETQYF. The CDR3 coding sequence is TGCAGCGTTGTGGAACCGGGACAGGTAGAGACCCAGTACTTC.

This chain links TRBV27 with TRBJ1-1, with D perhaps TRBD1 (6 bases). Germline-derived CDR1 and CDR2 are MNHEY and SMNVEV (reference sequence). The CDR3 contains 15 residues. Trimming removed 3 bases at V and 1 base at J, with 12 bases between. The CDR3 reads CASSLEGGRNTEAFF. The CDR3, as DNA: TGTGCCAGCAGTTTGGAAGGGGGTAGGAACACTGAAGCTTTCTTT.

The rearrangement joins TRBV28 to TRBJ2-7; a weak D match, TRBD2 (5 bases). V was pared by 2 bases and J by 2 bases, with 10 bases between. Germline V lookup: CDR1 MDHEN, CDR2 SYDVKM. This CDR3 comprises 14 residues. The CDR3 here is CASSLGLAPYEQYF. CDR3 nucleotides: TGTGCCAGCAGTTTAGGGCTAGCCCCCTACGAGCAGTACTTC. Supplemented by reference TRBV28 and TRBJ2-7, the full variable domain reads DVKVTQSSRYLVKRTGEKVFLECVQDMDHENMFWYRQDPGLGLRLIYFSYDVKMKEKGDIPEGYSVSREKKERFSLILESASTNQTSMYLCASSLGLAPYEQYFGPGTRLTVT.

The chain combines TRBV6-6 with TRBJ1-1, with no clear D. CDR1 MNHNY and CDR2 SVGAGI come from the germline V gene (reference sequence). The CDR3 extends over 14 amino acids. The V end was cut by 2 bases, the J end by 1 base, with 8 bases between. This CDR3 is CASSYKISNTEAFF. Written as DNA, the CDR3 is TGTGCCAGCAGTTACAAGATATCGAACACTGAAGCTTTCTTT.

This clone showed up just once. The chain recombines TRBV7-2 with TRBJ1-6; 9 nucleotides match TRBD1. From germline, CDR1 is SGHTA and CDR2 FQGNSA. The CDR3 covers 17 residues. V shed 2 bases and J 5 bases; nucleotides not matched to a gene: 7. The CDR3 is CASSLKGQGPNNSPLHF. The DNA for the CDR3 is TGTGCCAGCAGCTTAAAGGGACAGGGTCCAAATAATTCACCCCTCCACTTT.

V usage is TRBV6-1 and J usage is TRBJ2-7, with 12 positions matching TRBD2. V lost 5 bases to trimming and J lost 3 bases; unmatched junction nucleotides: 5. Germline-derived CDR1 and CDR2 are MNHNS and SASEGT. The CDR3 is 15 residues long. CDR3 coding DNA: TGTGCCAGCAGTTTCGGACTAGCGGGGAACTACGAGCAGTACTTC. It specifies CASSFGLAGNYEQYF.

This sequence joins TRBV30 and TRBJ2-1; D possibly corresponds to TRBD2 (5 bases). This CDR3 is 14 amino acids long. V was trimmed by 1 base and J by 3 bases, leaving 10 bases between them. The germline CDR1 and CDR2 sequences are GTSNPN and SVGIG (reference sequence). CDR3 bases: TGTGCCTGGAGTGGGACTCGGCTCTACAATGAGCAGTTCTTC. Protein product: CAWSGTRLYNEQFF.

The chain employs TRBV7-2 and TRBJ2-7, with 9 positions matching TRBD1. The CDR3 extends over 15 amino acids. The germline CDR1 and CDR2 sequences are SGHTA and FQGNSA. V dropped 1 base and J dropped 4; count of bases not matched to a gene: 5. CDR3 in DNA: TGTGCCAGCAGCTTAGGACAGGGGGGGCAGTACGAGCAGTACTTC. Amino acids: CASSLGQGGQYEQYF.

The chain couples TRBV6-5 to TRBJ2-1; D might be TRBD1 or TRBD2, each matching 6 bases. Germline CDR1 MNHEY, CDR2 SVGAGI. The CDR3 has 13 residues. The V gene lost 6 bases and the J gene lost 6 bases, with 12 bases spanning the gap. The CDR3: CASRKGGANEQFF. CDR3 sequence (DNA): TGTGCCAGCAGAAAGGGGGGAGCCAATGAGCAGTTCTTC.

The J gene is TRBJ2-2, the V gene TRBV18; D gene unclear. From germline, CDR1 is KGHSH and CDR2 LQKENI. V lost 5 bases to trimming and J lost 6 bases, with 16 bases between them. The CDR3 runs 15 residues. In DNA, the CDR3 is TGTGCCAGCTCAACGCCGAGAGGAGTAGCCGGGGAGCTGTTTTTT. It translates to CASSTPRGVAGELFF.

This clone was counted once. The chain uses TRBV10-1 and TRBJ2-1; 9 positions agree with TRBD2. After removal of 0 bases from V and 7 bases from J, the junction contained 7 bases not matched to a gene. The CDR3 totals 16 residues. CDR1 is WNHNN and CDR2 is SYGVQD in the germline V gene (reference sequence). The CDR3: CASSESWLAGRNEQFF. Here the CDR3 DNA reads TGCGCCAGCAGTGAGTCATGGCTAGCGGGAAGGAATGAGCAGTTCTTC.

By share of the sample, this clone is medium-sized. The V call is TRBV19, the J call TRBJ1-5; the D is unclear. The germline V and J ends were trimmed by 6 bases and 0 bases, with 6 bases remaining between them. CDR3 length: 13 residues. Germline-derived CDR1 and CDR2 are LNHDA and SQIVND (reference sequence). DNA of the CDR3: TGTGCCAGTAGGGGAAGTAGCAATCAGCCCCAGCATTTT. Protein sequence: CASRGSSNQPQHF.

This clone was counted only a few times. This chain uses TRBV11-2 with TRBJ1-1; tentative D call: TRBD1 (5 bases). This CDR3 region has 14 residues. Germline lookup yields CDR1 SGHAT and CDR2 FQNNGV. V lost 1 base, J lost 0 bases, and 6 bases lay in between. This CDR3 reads CASSLARVNTEAFF. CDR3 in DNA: TGTGCCAGCAGCTTAGCCAGGGTGAACACTGAAGCTTTCTTT.

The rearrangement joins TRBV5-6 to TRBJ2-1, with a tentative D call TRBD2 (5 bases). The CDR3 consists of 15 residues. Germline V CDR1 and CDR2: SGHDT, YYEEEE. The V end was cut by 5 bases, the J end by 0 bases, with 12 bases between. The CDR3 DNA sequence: TGTGCCAGCAGAAAGTGGAGGAGCTCCTACAATGAGCAGTTCTTC. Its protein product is CASRKWRSSYNEQFF.

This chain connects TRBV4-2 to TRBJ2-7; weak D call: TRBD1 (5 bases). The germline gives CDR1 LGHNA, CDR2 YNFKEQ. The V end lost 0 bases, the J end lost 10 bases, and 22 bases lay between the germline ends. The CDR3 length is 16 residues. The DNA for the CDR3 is TGTGCCAGCAGCCAAGAATCTCGAGCAGGGTCTACGAGACAGTACTTC. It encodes CASSQESRAGSTRQYF.

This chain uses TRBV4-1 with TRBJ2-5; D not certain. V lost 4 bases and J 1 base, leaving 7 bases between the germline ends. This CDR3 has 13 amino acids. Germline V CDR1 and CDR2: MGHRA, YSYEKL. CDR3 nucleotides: TGCGCCAGCAGCCGGCAACTCCAAGAGACCCAGTACTTC. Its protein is CASSRQLQETQYF.

DNA for the CDR3: TGTGCCTGGAGTGGGGAGGGCGAGTACAATGAGCAGTTCTTC. As protein: CAWSGEGEYNEQFF. The chain links TRBV30 to TRBJ2-1, with 7 bases matching TRBD2. CDR3 length: 14 amino acids. Per germline, CDR1 GTSNPN and CDR2 SVGIG (reference sequence). V shed 1 base, J shed 4 bases, and the junction held 4 bases outside the gene matches.

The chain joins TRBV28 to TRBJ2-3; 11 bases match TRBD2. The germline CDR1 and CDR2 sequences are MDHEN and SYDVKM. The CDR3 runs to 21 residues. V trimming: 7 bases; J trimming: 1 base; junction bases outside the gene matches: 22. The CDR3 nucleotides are TGTGCCAGCAAGGACTTCCGATTTAGTCTACTAGCGGGAGACCGCACAGATACGCAGTATTTT. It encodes CASKDFRFSLLAGDRTDTQYF.

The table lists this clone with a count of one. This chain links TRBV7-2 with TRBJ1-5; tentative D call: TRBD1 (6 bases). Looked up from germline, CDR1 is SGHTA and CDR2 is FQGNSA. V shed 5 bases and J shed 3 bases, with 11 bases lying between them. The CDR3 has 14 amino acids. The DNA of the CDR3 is TGTGCCAGCAGCCCCGGGACACCCAATCAGCCCCAGCATTTT. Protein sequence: CASSPGTPNQPQHF. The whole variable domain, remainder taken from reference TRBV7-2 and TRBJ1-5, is GAGVSQSPSNKVTEKGKDVELRCDPISGHTALYWYRQSLGQGLEFLIYFQGNSAPDKSGLPSDRFSAERTGGSVSTLTIQRTQQEDSAVYLCASSPGTPNQPQHFGDGTRLSIL.

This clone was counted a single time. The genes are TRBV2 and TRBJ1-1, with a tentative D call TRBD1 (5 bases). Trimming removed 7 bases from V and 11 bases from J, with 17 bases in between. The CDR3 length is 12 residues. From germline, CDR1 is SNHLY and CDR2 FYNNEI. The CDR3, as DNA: TGTGCCAGCATACGGGACCACGGCGAGGCTTTCTTT. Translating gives CASIRDHGEAFF.

The CDR3 region is CASTGNTHHEQFF. DNA of the CDR3: TGTGCCAGCACCGGTAACACCCACCATGAGCAGTTCTTC. This chain uses TRBV7-2 with TRBJ2-1; D gene uncertain. There are 13 residues in the CDR3. V lost 7 bases, J lost 8 bases, and 15 bases lay in between. The germline CDR1 and CDR2 sequences are SGHTA and FQGNSA.

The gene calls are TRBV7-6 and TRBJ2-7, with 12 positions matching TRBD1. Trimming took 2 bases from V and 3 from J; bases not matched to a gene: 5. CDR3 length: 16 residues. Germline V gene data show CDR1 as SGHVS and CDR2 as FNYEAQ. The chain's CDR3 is CASSLIGTGGDYEQYF. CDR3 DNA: TGTGCCAGCAGCTTAATCGGGACAGGGGGCGACTACGAGCAGTACTTC.

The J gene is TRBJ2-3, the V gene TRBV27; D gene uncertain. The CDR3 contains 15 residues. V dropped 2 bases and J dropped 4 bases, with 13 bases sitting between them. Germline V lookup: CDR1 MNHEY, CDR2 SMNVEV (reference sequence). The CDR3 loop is CASSLSWLEADTQYF. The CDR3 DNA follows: TGTGCCAGCAGTTTAAGTTGGCTAGAAGCAGATACGCAGTATTTT.

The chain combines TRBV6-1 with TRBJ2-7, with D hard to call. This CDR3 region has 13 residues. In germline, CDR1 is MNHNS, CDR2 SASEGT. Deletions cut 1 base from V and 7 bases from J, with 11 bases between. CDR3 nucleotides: TGTGCCAGCAGTGAAGGTAGGAATCGGGAGCAGTACTTC. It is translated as CASSEGRNREQYF.

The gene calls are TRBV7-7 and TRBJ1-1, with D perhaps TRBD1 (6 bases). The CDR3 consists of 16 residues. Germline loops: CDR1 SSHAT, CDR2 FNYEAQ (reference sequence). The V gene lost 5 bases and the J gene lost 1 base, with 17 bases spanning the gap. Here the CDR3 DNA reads TGTGCCAGCAGCCCCTTGAGGGGGGACTCGAACACTGAAGCTTTCTTT. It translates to CASSPLRGDSNTEAFF.

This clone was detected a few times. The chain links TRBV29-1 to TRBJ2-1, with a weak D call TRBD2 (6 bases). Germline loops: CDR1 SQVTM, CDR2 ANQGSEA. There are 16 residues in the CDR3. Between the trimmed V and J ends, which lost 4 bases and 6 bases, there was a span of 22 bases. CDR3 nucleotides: TGCAGCGTTGTGGAGTGGAGGGCCCTACCTATCAATGAGCAGTTCTTC. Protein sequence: CSVVEWRALPINEQFF.

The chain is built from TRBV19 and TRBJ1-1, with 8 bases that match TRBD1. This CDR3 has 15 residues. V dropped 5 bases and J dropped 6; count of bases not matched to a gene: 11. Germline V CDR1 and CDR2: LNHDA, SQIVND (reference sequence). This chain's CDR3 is CASSPQQGGRAEAFF. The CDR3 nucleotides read TGTGCCAGTAGTCCGCAACAGGGGGGTCGCGCTGAAGCTTTCTTT.

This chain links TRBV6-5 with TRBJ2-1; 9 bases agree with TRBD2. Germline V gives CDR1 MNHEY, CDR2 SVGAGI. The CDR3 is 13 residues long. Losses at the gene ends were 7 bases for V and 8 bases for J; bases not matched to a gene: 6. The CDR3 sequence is CASTRGGGYEQFF. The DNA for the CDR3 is TGTGCCAGCACTCGCGGGGGGGGGTATGAGCAGTTCTTC.

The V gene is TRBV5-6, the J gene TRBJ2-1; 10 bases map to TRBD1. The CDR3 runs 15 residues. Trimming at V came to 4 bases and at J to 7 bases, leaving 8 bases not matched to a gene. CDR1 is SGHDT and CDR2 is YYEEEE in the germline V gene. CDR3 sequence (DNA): TGTGCCAGCAGCCGGGGACAGGGGAAGTTGAATGAGCAGTTCTTC. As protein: CASSRGQGKLNEQFF.

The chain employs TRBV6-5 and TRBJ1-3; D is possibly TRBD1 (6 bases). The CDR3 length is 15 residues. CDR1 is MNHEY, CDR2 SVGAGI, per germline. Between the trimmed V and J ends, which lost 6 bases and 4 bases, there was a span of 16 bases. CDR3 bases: TGTGCCAGCAGCCGGGGGGGGGCGTACGGAAACACCATATATTTT. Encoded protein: CASSRGGAYGNTIYF.